This T cell receptor (beta chain) originates from a study of cytomegalovirus exposure and HLA in healthy donors. The germline V and J ends were trimmed by 0 bases and 0 bases, with 8 bases remaining between them. The CDR3 covers 15 residues. Germline assignment: CDR1 SGHTA and CDR2 FQGNSA. As to this clone: Its antigen is still unknown.

Use of 60 Vbeta and 13 Jbeta primers characterized the PCR. Here immunoSEQ multiplex PCR was the method, and the copy in TCRdb shows in-frame clones only, minus some. The specimen's table records about 140,000 clones. Points from the study as a whole: Presence/absence comparisons presumed near-even sequencing depth among donors.

Material for sequencing was PBMCs. The source is a woman under 30 in good health and CMV-seronegative. The J gene is TRBJ2-5, the V gene TRBV7-2; D call uncertain. The CDR3 region has the DNA TGTGCCAGCAGCTTAGCAGGAGTGTACCAAGAGACCCAGTACTTC. Its translation: CASSLAGVYQETQYF.